This T cell receptor (beta chain) is drawn from a study of regulatory T cells in long-lasting Graves disease (dated by TCRdb to the early 2020s). Notes on the research overall: In the newly diagnosed Graves' disease group, patients had been taking antithyroid drugs for less than 3 months. Peripheral blood TCR sequencing and RNA sequencing compared persistent Graves' disease patients with newly diagnosed Graves' disease patients. The study was registered as a clinical trial and conducted in China. TCR sequencing covered some 13 persistent and 20 newly diagnosed Graves' disease patients, some 35 samples in total. The paper's findings and limits, for the study overall: Sequencing and analysis were restricted to the TCR beta chain. TRBV28, TRBJ1-2 and TRBJ2-5 were preferentially used in persistent disease, while TRBV20-1 and TRBJ2-1 were favored in newly diagnosed disease. The authors acknowledged the small sample size as a limitation that may reduce accuracy. The study examined only peripheral blood because the primary lesion, thyroid tissue, could not be accessed. Persistent Graves' disease patients showed lower TCR Shannon entropy and fewer highly expanded clones than newly diagnosed patients, suggesting clonal expansion. Patients with persistent disease shared more public clonotypes (fewer than 3,000) than newly diagnosed patients did (about 1,000).

The meaning of the sample's time point label: newly diagnosed GD, antithyroid drugs for less than 3 months. For both TCR sequencing and RNA sequencing, RNA was extracted from PBMCs in TRIzol. The diagnosis of Graves' disease was made according to American Thyroid Association guidelines. Patients were recruited from an endocrinology department in Xi'an, China. From each patient, nine milliliters of peripheral blood was collected into an EDTA anticoagulant tube. Ficoll Paque Plus density gradient separation was used to isolate PBMCs, and no additional T cell sorting was done. An Agilent 2100 Bioanalyzer and agarose gel were used to assess RNA quality, and a NanoDrop 2000 was used to measure RNA concentration. Remarks on this clonotype: No antigen is known for it. One base away lies a much larger clone, so this may be a sequencing read error.

CDR1 and CDR2, looked up from the germline V gene (reference sequence), are LGHDT and YNNKEL. The cysteine opens and the phenylalanine closes a CDR3 of 16 amino acids. Only CDR3 DNA is held: 48 bases, read in frame from base 1. V is pared back by 1 base and J by 0 bases, with 9 bases lying between the germline termini. Libraries were constructed by multiplex PCR. TCRdb lists the instrument as Illumina HiSeq 4000. To build TCR beta libraries, CDR3 regions were amplified by Arm-PCR using iRepertoire HTBI primers. Before sequencing, the PCR products underwent gel purification. The study's processing was this. Across samples, about 63 TRBV and roughly 13 TRBJ segments were identified and used for gene usage analysis of CDR3 amino acid clonotypes. COPE and FqMerger were used to merge the filtered high-quality paired reads into contigs. Contigs were aligned with BLAST to IMGT TRBV, TRBD and TRBJ reference genes, and CDR3 was defined per IMGT. Any clonotype with a frequency above 0.1% was counted as a highly expanded clone. Shannon entropy was used to measure repertoire diversity, and the Gini coefficient was used to measure V-J evenness. A clonotype was considered public if more than one individual shared it. TCRdb trimmed public reads at Q25 via fastp, called clones via MiXCR and kept in-frame beta chains. Rows with one shared CDR3 protein collapse into an entry with the most common genes and DNA. The V and J calls here are based on TCRdb, not the publication. The sample table lists 350,000 to 500,000 distinct CDR3 sequences, 11% to 15% of them with a count of one. The ten largest account for over 15% of the sample.

These data were also filed under a second study, of T cells in Graves' hyperthyroidism and ophthalmopathy. The second paper states: Stable Graves' hyperthyroidism was defined as no progression to ophthalmopathy during 18 months of follow-up. Hyperthyroidism patients were newly diagnosed, had a disease duration of under 2 months, and were aged 18 to 65 years. Patients with uncontrolled infections, other autoimmune diseases, pregnancy or lactation were excluded. Clinical symptoms, serum thyroxine and TRAb, thyroid ultrasound, and orbital computed tomography formed the basis for the diagnoses. For the first round of RT-PCR on the TCR CDR3, the HTBI primer set was used together with the Qiagen OneStep RT-PCR kit. Blood samples also contained most of the expanded thyroid clonotypes (frequency above 0.001), which suggests that blood repertoires may reflect thyroid immune responses. In cross-validation, a model built on a 13 V-J signature told ophthalmopathy apart from stable hyperthyroidism with approximately 90% sensitivity and approximately 84% specificity, and in testing the same model reached 80%/75%. In validation, progression to ophthalmopathy was predicted by the model with 65% to 71% sensitivity and nearly 75% specificity, a median of about 6.4 months before onset. To identify TCR V-J signatures that set the groups apart, the researchers used a discovery cohort of 90 to 100 patients, made up of under 45 with Graves' ophthalmopathy and some 55 with stable Graves' hyperthyroidism. Prospective prediction of ophthalmopathy was tested in an independent validation cohort consisting of some 18 hyperthyroidism patients and approximately 16 patients who later progressed to ophthalmopathy. The roughly 100 discovery patients were randomly split 7:3 into training and test sets. The study also compared thyroid tissue and blood T-cell repertoires from several Graves' hyperthyroidism patients. Once sampling was done, hyperthyroidism patients were given methimazole at a starting dose of 30 mg daily, whereas ophthalmopathy patients were given high-dose intravenous methylprednisolone. Libraries were constructed in a second round of multiplex PCR, after which size selection and purification were performed. Libraries were sequenced paired-end with 100 bp reads on an Illumina HiSeq2000. SOAPnuke was used to process the raw data, throwing out any read that contained adapters or uncalled bases, had a mean Phred below 15, or lacked an exact constant-primer or identifier match. COPE v1.2.5 was used to merge the high-quality paired reads, and each unique nucleotide sequence was defined as a clonotype. MiTCR v1.1 was used to align the clonotypes against IMGT TRBV, TRBD and TRBJ reference segments. Analysis was restricted to V-J combinations with a frequency above 0.0001, which covered roughly 99% of repertoires. The TCS score was defined as the ratio of F50 (clonal expansion) to E x V (chaos), calculated using BLOSUM62-based TCRdist between CDR3 peptides within each V-J. Welch's t-statistics and random forest reduced around 550 V-J features to around 14, which were used in a naive Bayes classifier (R e1071). No statistical method was used to fix the sample size in advance, and group allocation was not hidden from the investigators. TCR Vbeta CDR3 sequencing of roughly 140 peripheral blood samples (approximately 44 ophthalmopathy, 75 hyperthyroidism and approximately 17 progressor patients) is reported in the paper.

Sample: peripheral blood mononuclear cells (PBMCs), taken at new diagnosis, from a patient treated with antithyroid drugs. The chain employs TRBV3-1 and TRBJ2-2; no confident D gene assignment can be made. The sequence came from a woman between 45 and 65 years old with Graves disease. Donor details come from another sample of the same person, matched by shared clones. The nucleotides are TGTGCCAGCAGCCAAGGAAGCAACCCGAACACCGGGGAGCTGTTTTTT. It encodes CASSQGSNPNTGELFF.